Included here is one T cell receptor beta chain sequence, with context. The specificity of this receptor is unknown. Per-nucleotide qualities are absent, and no much larger clonotype sits a single base away. Its CDR3 holds 19 amino acids, cysteine through phenylalanine. The retained sequence is limited to the CDR3, 57 bases, with the frame set at the first base. The germline V gene sets CDR1 to SGDLS and CDR2 to YYNGEE. V and J lose 4 bases and 3 bases, and a span of 26 bases separates them. The library came from the immunoSEQ multiplex PCR assay. Under the source paper's analysis protocol: A statistical classification framework was built for diagnosing cytomegalovirus status from the catalog of TCR beta chain sequences. The table comes from immuneACCESS by way of TCRdb, which keeps in-frame sequences with V and J called. Part of the clones is missing from these tables; in studies checked, under half for an unresolved V gene and the rest for unknown reasons. The DNA gave D and trimming, while V, J and clone size come from that table. The sample table lists about 330,000 clones, roughly 88% of them with a count of one. Jointly, the top ten make up 0.7% to 0.85% of the sample.

Donors formed part of the validation cohort, which comprised 120 subjects and was distinct from the first cohort of under 850 subjects. The sample originates from a study of cytomegalovirus exposure and HLA in healthy donors (dated by TCRdb to 2017 to 2019). About the investigation overall: According to a later analysis, one platform produced both the approximately 110 validation repertoires and the 666 repertoires of the first cohort. The study aimed to test whether cataloging public T cell receptors could reveal signatures of past pathogen exposure. Besides the first cohort of roughly 640 subjects, a separate validation cohort made up of around 120 different subjects was used. High-throughput TCR immunosequencing, statistical association of individual TCRs with disease status, and machine learning were combined to predict cytomegalovirus infection status. The research as a whole found: A total of about 150 TCR beta chains were listed by the study as associated with cytomegalovirus. Subsequent analysis determined that TCRs grouped into clusters in the first cohort also showed a tendency toward co-occurrence across the 120 or so validation repertoires, and approximately 94% of cluster scores exceeded 0. The validation cohort had no HLA typing available for a later analysis, so co-occurrence within that cohort was assessed over all 110 or so repertoires. A few of the identified cytomegalovirus-associated TCR beta chains were confirmed in vitro to be specific for cytomegalovirus antigens. According to the authors, the approach could potentially be generalized to other disease states and immunological phenotypes. The classifier was reported to diagnose cytomegalovirus status with high specificity and sensitivity in both the original and validation cohorts. Across donors, most TCR sequences were observed very rarely, whereas some public TCRs were present in many individuals.

The V gene is TRBV9 and the J gene is TRBJ2-1; TRBD2 might be the D gene, on 6 matching bases. The sequenced sample was PBMCs. This sequence originates from a young woman in good health and CMV-seronegative. The CDR3 protein: CASSTPTGVSGASYNEQFF. The nucleotide sequence is given as TGTGCCAGCAGCACCCCGACGGGGGTGAGCGGAGCTAGCTACAATGAGCAGTTCTTC.